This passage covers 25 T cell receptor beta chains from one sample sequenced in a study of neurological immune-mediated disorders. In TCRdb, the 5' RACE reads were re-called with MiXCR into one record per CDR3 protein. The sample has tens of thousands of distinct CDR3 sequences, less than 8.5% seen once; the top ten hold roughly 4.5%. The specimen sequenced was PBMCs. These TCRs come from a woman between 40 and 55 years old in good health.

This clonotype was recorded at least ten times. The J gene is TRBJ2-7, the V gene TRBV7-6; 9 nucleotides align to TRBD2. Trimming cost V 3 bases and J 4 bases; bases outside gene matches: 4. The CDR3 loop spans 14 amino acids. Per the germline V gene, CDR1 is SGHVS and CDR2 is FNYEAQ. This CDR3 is CASSLAGGAYEQYF. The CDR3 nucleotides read TGTGCCAGCAGCTTGGCGGGAGGGGCTTACGAGCAGTACTTC.

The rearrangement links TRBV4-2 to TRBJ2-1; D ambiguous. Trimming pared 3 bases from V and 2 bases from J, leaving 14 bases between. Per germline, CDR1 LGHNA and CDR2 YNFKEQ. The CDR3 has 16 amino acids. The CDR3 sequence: CASSHRTLGTYNEQFF. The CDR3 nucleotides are TGTGCCAGCAGCCACCGGACCCTAGGAACCTACAATGAGCAGTTCTTC.

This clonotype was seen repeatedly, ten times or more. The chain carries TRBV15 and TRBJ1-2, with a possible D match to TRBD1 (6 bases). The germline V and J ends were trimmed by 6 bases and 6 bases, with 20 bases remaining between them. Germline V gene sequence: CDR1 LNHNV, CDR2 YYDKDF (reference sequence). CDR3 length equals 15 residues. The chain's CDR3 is CATSPRVGAQDGYTF. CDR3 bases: TGTGCCACCAGTCCCAGGGTGGGGGCGCAGGATGGCTACACCTTC.

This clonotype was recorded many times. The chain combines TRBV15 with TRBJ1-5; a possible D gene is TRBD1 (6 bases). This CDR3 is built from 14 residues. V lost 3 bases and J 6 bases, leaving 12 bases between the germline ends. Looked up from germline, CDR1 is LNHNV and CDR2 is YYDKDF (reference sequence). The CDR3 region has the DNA TGTGCCACCAGCAGGTCCGGGACAACTCAGCCCCAGCATTTT. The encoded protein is CATSRSGTTQPQHF.

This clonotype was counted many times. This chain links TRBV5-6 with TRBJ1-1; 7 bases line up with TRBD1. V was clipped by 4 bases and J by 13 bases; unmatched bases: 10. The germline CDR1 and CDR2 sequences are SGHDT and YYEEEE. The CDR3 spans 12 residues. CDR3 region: CASSRREGALFF. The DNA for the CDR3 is TGTGCCAGCAGCCGGAGGGAGGGGGCGCTTTTCTTT.

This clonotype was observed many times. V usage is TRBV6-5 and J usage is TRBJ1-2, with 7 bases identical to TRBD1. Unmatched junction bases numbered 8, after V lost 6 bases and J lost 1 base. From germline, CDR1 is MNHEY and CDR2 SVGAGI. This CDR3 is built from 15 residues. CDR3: CASSSDRANNYGYTF. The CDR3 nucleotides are TGTGCCAGCAGCTCCGACAGGGCCAATAACTATGGCTACACCTTC.

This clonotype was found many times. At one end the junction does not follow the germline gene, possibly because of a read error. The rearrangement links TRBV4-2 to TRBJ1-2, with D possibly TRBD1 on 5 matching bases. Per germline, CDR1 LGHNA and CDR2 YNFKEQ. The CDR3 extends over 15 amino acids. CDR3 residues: CASSQGGEYNNGYTF. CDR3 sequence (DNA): TGTGCCAGCAGTCAGGGCGGGGAATATAACAATGGCTACACCTTC.

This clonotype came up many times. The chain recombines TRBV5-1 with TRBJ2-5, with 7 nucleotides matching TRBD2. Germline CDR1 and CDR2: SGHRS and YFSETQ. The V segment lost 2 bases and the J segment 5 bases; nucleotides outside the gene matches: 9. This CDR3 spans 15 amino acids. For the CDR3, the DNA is TGCGCCAGCAGCTTCAATGGGGCGGGAGCGGAGACCCAGTACTTC. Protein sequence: CASSFNGAGAETQYF.

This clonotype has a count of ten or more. CDR3 sequence: CAVSGRVIDTGELFF. The CDR3 coding sequence is TGTGCCGTCAGCGGGAGGGTTATAGACACCGGGGAGCTGTTTTTT. The V call is TRBV12-3 or TRBV12-4, the J call TRBJ2-2; 10 bases are shared with TRBD2. With 11 bases clipped from V and 3 bases from J, the junction kept 9 bases outside the gene matches. The length of the CDR3 is 15 residues.

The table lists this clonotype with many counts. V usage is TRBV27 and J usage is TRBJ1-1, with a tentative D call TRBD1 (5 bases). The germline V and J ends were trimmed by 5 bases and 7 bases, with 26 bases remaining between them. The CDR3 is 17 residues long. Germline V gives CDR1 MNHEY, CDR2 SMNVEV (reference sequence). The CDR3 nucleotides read TGTGCCAGCAGTAGAGGGTGGCGGTACGGGGCGGTTATTGAAGCTTTCTTT. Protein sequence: CASSRGWRYGAVIEAFF.

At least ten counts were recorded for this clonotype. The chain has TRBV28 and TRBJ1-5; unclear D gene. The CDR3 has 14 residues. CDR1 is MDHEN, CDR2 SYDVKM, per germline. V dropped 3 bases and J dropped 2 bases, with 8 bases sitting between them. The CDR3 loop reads CASSFFQGNQPQHF. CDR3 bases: TGTGCCAGCAGTTTCTTCCAGGGCAATCAGCCCCAGCATTTT.

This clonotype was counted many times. Here the CDR3 reads CASSYPENTGELFF. CDR3 DNA: TGCGCCAGCAGTTACCCAGAGAACACCGGGGAGCTGTTTTTT. The chain joins TRBV5-1 to TRBJ2-2; D unclear. V lost 5 bases and J lost 1, with 9 bases in between. CDR3 length: 14 amino acids. Germline CDR1 and CDR2: SGHRS and YFSETQ.

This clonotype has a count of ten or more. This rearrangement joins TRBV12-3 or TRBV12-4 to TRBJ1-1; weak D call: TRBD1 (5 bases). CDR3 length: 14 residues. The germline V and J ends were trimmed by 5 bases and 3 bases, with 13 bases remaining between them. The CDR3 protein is CASSPGRMDTEAFF. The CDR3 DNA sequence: TGTGCCAGCAGTCCAGGGAGGATGGACACTGAAGCTTTCTTT.

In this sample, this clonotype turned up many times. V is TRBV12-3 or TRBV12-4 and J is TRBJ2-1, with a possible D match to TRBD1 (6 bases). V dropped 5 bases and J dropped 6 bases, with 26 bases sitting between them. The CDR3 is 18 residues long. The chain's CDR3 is CASSHYIGQPKKGNEQFF. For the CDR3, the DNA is TGTGCCAGCAGTCATTATATTGGACAGCCCAAGAAGGGCAATGAGCAGTTCTTC.

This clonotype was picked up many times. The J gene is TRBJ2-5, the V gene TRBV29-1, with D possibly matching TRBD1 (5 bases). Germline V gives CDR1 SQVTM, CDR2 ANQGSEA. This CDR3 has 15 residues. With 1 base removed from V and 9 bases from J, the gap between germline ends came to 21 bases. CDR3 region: CSVEGRDRDKVAQYF. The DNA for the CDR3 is TGCAGCGTTGAAGGCCGAGACAGAGACAAGGTAGCCCAGTACTTC.

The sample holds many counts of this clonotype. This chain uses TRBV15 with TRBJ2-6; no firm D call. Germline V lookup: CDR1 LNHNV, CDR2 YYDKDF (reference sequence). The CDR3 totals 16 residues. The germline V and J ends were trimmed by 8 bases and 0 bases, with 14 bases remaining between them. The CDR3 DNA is TGTGCCACCTCTCCCCCCGTTACCTCTGGGGCCAACGTCCTGACTTTC. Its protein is CATSPPVTSGANVLTF.

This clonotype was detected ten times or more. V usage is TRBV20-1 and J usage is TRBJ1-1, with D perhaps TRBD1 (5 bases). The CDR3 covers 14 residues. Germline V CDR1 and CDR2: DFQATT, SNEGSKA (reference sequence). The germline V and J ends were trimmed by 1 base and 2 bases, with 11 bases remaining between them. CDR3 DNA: TGCAGTGCTAGAGCACAGGTCATAAACACTGAAGCTTTCTTT. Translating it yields CSARAQVINTEAFF.

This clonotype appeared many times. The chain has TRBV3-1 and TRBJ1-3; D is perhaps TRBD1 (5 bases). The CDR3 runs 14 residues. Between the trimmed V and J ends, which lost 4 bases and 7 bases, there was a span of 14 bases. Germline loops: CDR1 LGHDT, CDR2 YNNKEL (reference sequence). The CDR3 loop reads CASSPQVRSNTIYF. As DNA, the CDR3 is TGTGCCAGCAGCCCACAGGTCCGGTCGAACACCATATATTTT.

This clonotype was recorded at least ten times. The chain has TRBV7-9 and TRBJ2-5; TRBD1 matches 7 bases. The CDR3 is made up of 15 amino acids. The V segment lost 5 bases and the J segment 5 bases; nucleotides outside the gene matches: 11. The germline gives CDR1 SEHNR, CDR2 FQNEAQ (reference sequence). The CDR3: CASSRTGSVGETQYF. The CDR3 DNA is TGTGCCAGCAGCCGGACAGGCTCTGTGGGGGAGACCCAGTACTTC. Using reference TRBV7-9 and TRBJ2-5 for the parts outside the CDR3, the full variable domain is DTGVSQNPRHKITKRGQNVTFRCDPISEHNRLYWYRQTLGQGPEFLTYFQNEAQLEKSRLLSDRFSAERPKGSFSTLEIQRTEQGDSAMYLCASSRTGSVGETQYFGPGTRLLVL.

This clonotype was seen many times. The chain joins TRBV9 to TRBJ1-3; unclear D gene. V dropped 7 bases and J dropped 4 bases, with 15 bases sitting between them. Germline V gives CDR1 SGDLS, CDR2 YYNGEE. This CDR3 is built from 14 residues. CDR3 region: CASSGVGGGNTIYF. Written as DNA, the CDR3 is TGTGCCAGCTCCGGGGTCGGTGGCGGAAACACCATATATTTT.

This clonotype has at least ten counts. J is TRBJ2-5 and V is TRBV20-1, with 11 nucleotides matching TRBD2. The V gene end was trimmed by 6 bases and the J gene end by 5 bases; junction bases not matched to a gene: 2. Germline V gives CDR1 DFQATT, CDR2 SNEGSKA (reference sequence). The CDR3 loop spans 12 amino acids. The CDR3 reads CSARTSGETQYF. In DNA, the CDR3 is TGCAGTGCCCGGACTAGCGGGGAGACCCAGTACTTC.

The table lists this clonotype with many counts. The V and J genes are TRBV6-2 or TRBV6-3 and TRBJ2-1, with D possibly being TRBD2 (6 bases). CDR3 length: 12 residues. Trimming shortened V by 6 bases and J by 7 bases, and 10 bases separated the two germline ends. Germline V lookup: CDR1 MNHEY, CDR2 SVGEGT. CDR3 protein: CASRRSGNEQFF. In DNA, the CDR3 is TGTGCCAGCAGACGTAGCGGAAATGAGCAGTTCTTC.

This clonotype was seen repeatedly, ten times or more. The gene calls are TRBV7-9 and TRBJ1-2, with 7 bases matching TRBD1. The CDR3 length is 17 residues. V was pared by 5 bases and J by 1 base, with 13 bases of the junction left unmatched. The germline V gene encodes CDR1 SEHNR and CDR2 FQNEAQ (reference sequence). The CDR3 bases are TGTGCCAGCAGCCCCCGGGACAGTGAGATTCATAACTATGGCTACACCTTC. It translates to CASSPRDSEIHNYGYTF.

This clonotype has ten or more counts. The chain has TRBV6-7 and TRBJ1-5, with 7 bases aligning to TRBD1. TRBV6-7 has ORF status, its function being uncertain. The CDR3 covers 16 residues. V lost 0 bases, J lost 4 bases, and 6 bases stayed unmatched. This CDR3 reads CASSYSIQQGNQPQHF. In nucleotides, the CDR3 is TGTGCCAGCAGTTACTCGATTCAACAGGGGAATCAGCCCCAGCATTTT.

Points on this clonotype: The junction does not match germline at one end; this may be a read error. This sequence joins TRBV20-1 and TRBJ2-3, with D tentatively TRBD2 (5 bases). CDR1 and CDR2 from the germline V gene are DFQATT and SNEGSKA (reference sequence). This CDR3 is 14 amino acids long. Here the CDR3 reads CSTRVRKRADKQYF. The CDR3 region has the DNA TGCAGTACTAGAGTGCGAAAAAGGGCAGATAAGCAGTATTTT.